Each of the 20 T cell receptor beta chains below was sequenced from the same sample in a study of T cells in Graves' hyperthyroidism and ophthalmopathy. Amplification targeted TCR beta CDR3 regions from RNA transcripts. TCR CDR3 underwent first-round RT-PCR with the HTBI primer set. TCRdb reprocessed the multiplex PCR reads with MiXCR, giving one entry per CDR3 protein. The sample records roughly 170,000 distinct CDR3 sequences, about 15% being singletons. The sample comprised blood. These receptors originate from a woman between 50 and 59 years old with Graves' hyperthyroidism.

The table lists this clonotype with many counts. The chain recombines TRBV7-9 with TRBJ2-1, with 7 bases identical to TRBD2. Trimming cost V 1 base and J 3 bases; bases outside gene matches: 21. This CDR3 has 21 amino acids. Germline V lookup: CDR1 SEHNR, CDR2 FQNEAQ (reference sequence). As DNA, the CDR3 is TGTGCCAGCAGCTTAGTTAGTCGGACTAGAAAGGTCGGCGGGGGCTACAATGAGCAGTTCTTC. This codes for CASSLVSRTRKVGGGYNEQFF.

J is TRBJ2-2 and V is TRBV4-1; D might be TRBD1 or TRBD2, each matching 6 bases. The V end was cut by 7 bases, the J end by 6 bases, with 9 bases between. The CDR3 extends over 12 amino acids. Germline V gene sequence: CDR1 MGHRA, CDR2 YSYEKL. DNA for the CDR3: TGCGCCAGCACCGGGGGCGCCGGGGAGCTGTTTTTT. Amino acid sequence: CASTGGAGELFF.

This clonotype occurred a few times. The chain is built from TRBV7-6 and TRBJ2-1; D gene ambiguous. V gave up 5 bases and J gave up 4 bases, with 12 bases separating them. This CDR3 spans 14 amino acids. In germline, CDR1 is SGHVS, CDR2 FNYEAQ. In DNA form, the CDR3 reads TGTGCCAGCAGCCCCGGGTCCCGTTACAATGAGCAGTTCTTC. Protein: CASSPGSRYNEQFF.

In its sample, this clonotype was seen many times. The genes are TRBV29-1 and TRBJ2-2, with D possibly TRBD1 on 5 matching bases. Germline V CDR1 and CDR2: SQVTM, ANQGSEA. The CDR3 length is 12 residues. With 4 bases removed from V and 5 bases from J, the gap between germline ends came to 8 bases. CDR3 nucleotide sequence: TGCAGCGTTGCTCAGGGAACCGGGGAGCTGTTTTTT. Translated, it gives CSVAQGTGELFF.

This clonotype was found many times. The CDR3 region has the DNA TGTGCCAGCTCACCACCCTTGCGGGGCACGGCTTTCTTT. Its protein product is CASSPPLRGTAFF. This chain connects TRBV18 to TRBJ1-1; tentatively, D is TRBD1 (5 bases). Trimming took 0 bases from V and 11 from J, leaving 13 bases between them. The CDR3 length is 13 residues. Looked up from germline, CDR1 is KGHSH and CDR2 is LQKENI.

This sequence joins TRBV7-3 and TRBJ1-6, with 7 positions matching TRBD1. Germline trimming cut 4 bases from V and 7 bases from J; bases unmatched to any gene: 4. CDR3 length equals 14 residues. The V gene's germline CDR1 is SGHTA and CDR2 FQGTGA. The CDR3 nucleotides are TGTGCCAGCAGCTCCCAGGGGGGGAATTCACCCCTCCACTTT. Protein product: CASSSQGGNSPLHF.

The V and J genes are TRBV4-2 and TRBJ2-3; 7 bases map to TRBD1. From germline, CDR1 is LGHNA and CDR2 YNFKEQ. CDR3 size: 15 residues. The trim removed 4 bases at V and 2 bases at J, leaving 6 bases unmatched. As DNA, the CDR3 is TGTGCCAGCAGCCCAGTAGGGGGCCTCACAGATACGCAGTATTTT. Protein product: CASSPVGGLTDTQYF.

V usage is TRBV27 and J usage is TRBJ1-6; D gene ambiguous. The V end lost 9 bases, the J end lost 12 bases, and 15 bases lay between the germline ends. The germline V gene has CDR1 MNHEY and CDR2 SMNVEV (reference sequence). The CDR3 covers 12 residues. For the CDR3, the DNA is TGTGCCAGTCCCGCGGAGCCGAAACCCCTCCACTTT. Amino acid sequence: CASPAEPKPLHF.

V is TRBV3-1 and J is TRBJ1-3, with 7 bases aligning to TRBD1. CDR1 and CDR2 from the germline V gene are LGHDT and YNNKEL (reference sequence). The CDR3 has 16 residues. J lost 4 bases, V lost 1 base, and 7 bases had no gene match. The CDR3 loop is CASSQGKGARGNTIYF. CDR3 in DNA: TGTGCCAGCAGCCAAGGGAAGGGGGCGAGGGGAAACACCATATATTTT. Looking up the rest from reference TRBV3-1 and TRBJ1-3 gives the full variable domain: DTAVSQTPKYLVTQMGNDKSIKCEQNLGHDTMYWYKQDSKKFLKIMFSYNNKELIINETVPNRFSPKSPDKAHLNLHINSLELGDSAVYFCASSQGKGARGNTIYFGEGSWLTVV.

The chain carries TRBV19 and TRBJ2-3, with D perhaps TRBD2 (6 bases). V dropped 7 bases and J dropped 6 bases, with 14 bases sitting between them. Germline V gene data show CDR1 as LNHDA and CDR2 as SQIVND (reference sequence). The CDR3 spans 13 residues. In nucleotides, the CDR3 is TGTGCCAGTACCTCACGCGGGGTGGATACGCAGTATTTT. Encoded protein: CASTSRGVDTQYF.

This clonotype was recorded many times. This chain links TRBV28 with TRBJ2-7; D may be TRBD2 (6 bases). There are 15 residues in the CDR3. Trimming left V 1 base short and J 5 bases short, with 15 bases between. Germline-derived CDR1 and CDR2 are MDHEN and SYDVKM. DNA for the CDR3: TGTGCCAGCAGTTTATCTTACCGCGGGGAGGACGAGCAGTACTTC. Its protein product is CASSLSYRGEDEQYF.

This chain uses TRBV20-1 with TRBJ1-2, with D hard to call. The germline gives CDR1 DFQATT, CDR2 SNEGSKA (reference sequence). Deletions cut 3 bases from V and 5 bases from J, with 13 bases between. This CDR3 comprises 13 residues. This chain's CDR3 is CSARGLDAYGYTF. The CDR3 DNA is TGCAGTGCTAGGGGTCTGGATGCGTATGGCTACACCTTC.

V is TRBV12-3 or TRBV12-4 and J is TRBJ2-5; weak D call: TRBD1 (6 bases). V shed 6 bases and J shed 13 bases, with 27 bases lying between them. The CDR3 totals 15 residues. The CDR3 DNA follows: TGTGCCAGCAGCAACAATACGGGACAAGCAAATCGTGTGTACTTC. Protein product: CASSNNTGQANRVYF.

This rearrangement joins TRBV2 to TRBJ2-3, with a possible D match to TRBD2 (5 bases). The V gene lost 5 bases and the J gene lost 2 bases, with 14 bases spanning the gap. This CDR3 region has 15 residues. From germline, CDR1 is SNHLY and CDR2 FYNNEI. The CDR3 DNA sequence: TGTGCCAGCAGTCGATTAGCGATCCACACAGATACGCAGTATTTT. The encoded protein is CASSRLAIHTDTQYF.

Details on this clonotype: At one of its ends the junction is not consistent with the germline gene, which may arise from a read error. The chain recombines TRBV12-3 or TRBV12-4 with TRBJ1-1; D is unclear. This CDR3 is 12 amino acids long. The CDR3 here is CASSLMNTETFF. CDR3 nucleotide sequence: TGTGCCAGCAGTTTAATGAACACTGAAACTTTCTTT.

At least ten counts were recorded for this clonotype. This chain uses TRBV28 with TRBJ1-1; D not resolved. Germline values: CDR1 MDHEN, CDR2 SYDVKM. V lost 2 bases to trimming and J lost 0 bases, with 16 bases between them. The CDR3 spans 17 residues. The CDR3 spells CASSLNWQRELNTEAFF. As DNA, the CDR3 is TGTGCCAGCAGTTTAAATTGGCAACGGGAATTGAACACTGAAGCTTTCTTT.

This clonotype has at least ten counts. CDR3 in amino acids: CASSLGTRGTTEAFF. Here the CDR3 DNA reads TGTGCCAGCAGCTTAGGGACTCGGGGAACAACTGAAGCTTTCTTT. The chain uses TRBV7-9 and TRBJ1-1, with unresolved D. Trimming stripped 1 base from V and 5 bases from J, with 14 bases between. The V gene's germline CDR1 is SEHNR and CDR2 FQNEAQ (reference sequence). The CDR3 sequence is 15 residues long.

There are many counts of this clonotype. The V call is TRBV5-1, the J call TRBJ2-7; the D is unclear. Germline V gene lookup returns CDR1 SGHRS and CDR2 YFSETQ. The CDR3 has 13 residues. Trimming removed 4 bases from V and 3 bases from J, with 11 bases in between. CDR3 coding DNA: TGCGCCAGCAGCGATCCCGTAAACTACGAGCAGTACTTC. Amino acids: CASSDPVNYEQYF.

This clonotype was seen at least ten times. The CDR3 protein is CASSPGIQGAYEQYF. The CDR3 DNA sequence: TGTGCCAGCTCACCAGGTATCCAGGGGGCCTACGAGCAGTACTTC. The V gene is TRBV18, the J gene TRBJ2-7; 7 bases are shared with TRBD1. The germline V gene encodes CDR1 KGHSH and CDR2 LQKENI. The length of the CDR3 is 15 residues. V was clipped by 2 bases and J by 2 bases; unmatched bases: 6.

This clonotype was seen a few times. This chain connects TRBV2 to TRBJ1-3; the D is unclear. This CDR3 region has 15 residues. V was shortened by 0 bases and J by 0 bases, with 6 bases between the two germline ends. The germline V gene encodes CDR1 SNHLY and CDR2 FYNNEI. CDR3 DNA: TGTGCCAGCAGTGAAGCGCAAACCTCTGGAAACACCATATATTTT. This translates into CASSEAQTSGNTIYF.